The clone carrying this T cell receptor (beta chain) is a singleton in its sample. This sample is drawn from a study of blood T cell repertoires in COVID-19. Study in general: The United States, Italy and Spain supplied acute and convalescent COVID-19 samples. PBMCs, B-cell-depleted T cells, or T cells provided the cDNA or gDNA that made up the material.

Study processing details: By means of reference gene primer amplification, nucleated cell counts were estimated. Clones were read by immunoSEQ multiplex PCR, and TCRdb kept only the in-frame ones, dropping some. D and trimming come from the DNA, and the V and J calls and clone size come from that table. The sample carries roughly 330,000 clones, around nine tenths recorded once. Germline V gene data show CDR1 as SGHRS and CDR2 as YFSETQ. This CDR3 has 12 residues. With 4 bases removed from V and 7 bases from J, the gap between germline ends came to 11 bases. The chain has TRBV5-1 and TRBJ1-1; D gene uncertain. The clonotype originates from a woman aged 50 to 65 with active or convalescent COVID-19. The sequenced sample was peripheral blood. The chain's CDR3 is CASSIDGGEAFF. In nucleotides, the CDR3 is TGCGCCAGCAGCATAGATGGAGGTGAAGCTTTCTTT.